This TCR beta chain was captured in a study of human T cells and chemical hapten exposure. The time point: patch test 1, 2 weeks after DPC sensitization. Treatment described: therapeutic diphenylcyclopropenone sensitization with weekly scalp DPC. MiXCR, applied by TCRdb to the RACE reads, yields one record per CDR3 protein. Among about 99,000 distinct CDR3 sequences listed, under 15% were seen once. This clonotype was seen more than once but under ten times. The specimen comprised whole blood, sampled in connection with sensitization to the hapten diphenylcyclopropenone (DPC). This TCR was sampled from a woman in her thirties or forties with alopecia areata. Some clones in this sample may be carry-over from other donors' samples.

The CDR3 reads CAISDPGRASYEQYF. CDR3 nucleotide sequence: TGTGCCATCAGCGATCCGGGACGCGCGTCCTACGAGCAGTACTTC. The chain joins TRBV10-3 to TRBJ2-7, with D perhaps matching TRBD1 or TRBD2 (5 bases each). The CDR3 covers 15 residues. V was clipped by 6 bases and J by 1 base, with 16 bases between them. CDR1 is ENHRY, CDR2 SYGVKD, per germline.